This T cell receptor (beta chain) was sequenced during a study of cytomegalovirus exposure and HLA in healthy donors. Study overall: Assignment to the Caucasian-associated ancestry cluster applied to 75% to 85% of the approximately 360 genotyped donors. Findings and limits, study-wide: In a later analysis, HLA-associated TCR beta chains were more clonally expanded than equally common others. CMV serostatus was the only immune exposure information that was available.

On this clone itself: Its target is unknown.

PCR amplification relied on 60 Vbeta primers (plus 13 Jbeta primers). The repertoire was sequenced with immunoSEQ multiplex PCR; TCRdb's copy has only in-frame clones and lacks some. The data hold roughly 150,000 clones, with roughly 71% observed a single time. Per germline, CDR1 SNHLY and CDR2 FYNNEI. The V gene lost 7 bases and the J gene lost 5 bases, with 12 bases spanning the gap. The CDR3 contains 13 residues. J is TRBJ2-1 and V is TRBV2; a possible D gene is TRBD2 (5 bases). The sequence was obtained from a woman between 50 and 59 years old in good health and CMV-seropositive. Sequenced material: PBMCs. The CDR3 DNA reads as TGTGCCAGCAATCTTAACGGGGACAATGAGCAGTTCTTC. Protein sequence: CASNLNGDNEQFF.